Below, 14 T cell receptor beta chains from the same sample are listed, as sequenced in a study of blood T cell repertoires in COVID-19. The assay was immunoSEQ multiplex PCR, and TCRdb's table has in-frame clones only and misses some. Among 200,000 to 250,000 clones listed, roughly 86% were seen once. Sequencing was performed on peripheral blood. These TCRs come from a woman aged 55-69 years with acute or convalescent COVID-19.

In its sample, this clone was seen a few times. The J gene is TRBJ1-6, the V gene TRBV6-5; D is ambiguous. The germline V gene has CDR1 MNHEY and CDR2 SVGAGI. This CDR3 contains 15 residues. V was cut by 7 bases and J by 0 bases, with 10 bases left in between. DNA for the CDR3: TGTGCCAGCATGTTAGATTTCTCCTATAATTCACCCCTCCACTTT. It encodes CASMLDFSYNSPLHF.

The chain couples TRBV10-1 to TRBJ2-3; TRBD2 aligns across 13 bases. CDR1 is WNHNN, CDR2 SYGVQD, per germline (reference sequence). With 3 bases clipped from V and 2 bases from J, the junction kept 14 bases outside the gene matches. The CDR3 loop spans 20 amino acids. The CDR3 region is CASSDYGLAGVLGDTDTQYF. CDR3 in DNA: TGCGCCAGCAGTGATTACGGACTAGCGGGAGTTCTGGGGGACACAGATACGCAGTATTTT.

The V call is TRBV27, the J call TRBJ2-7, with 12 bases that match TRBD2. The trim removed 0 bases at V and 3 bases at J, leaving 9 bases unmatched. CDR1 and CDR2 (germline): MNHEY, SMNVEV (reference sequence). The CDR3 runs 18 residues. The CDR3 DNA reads TGTGCCAGCAGTTTATCTAGGCTAGCGGGGGGGGAGTTCTACGAGCAGTACTTC. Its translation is CASSLSRLAGGEFYEQYF.

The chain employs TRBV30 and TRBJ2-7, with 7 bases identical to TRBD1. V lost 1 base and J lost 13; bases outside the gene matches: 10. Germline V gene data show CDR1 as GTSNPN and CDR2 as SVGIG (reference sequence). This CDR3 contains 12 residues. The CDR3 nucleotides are TGTGCCTGGAGTGACTCCGGGACAGCCCCCTACTTC. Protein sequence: CAWSDSGTAPYF.

The DNA for the CDR3 is TGTGCCAGCAGCCAAGCTGCGACAGGGGAGTCCAATCAGCCCCAGCATTTT. It codes for CASSQAATGESNQPQHF. V usage is TRBV4-2 and J usage is TRBJ1-5, with 8 nucleotides matching TRBD1. Germline V gene sequence: CDR1 LGHNA, CDR2 YNFKEQ. After removal of 1 base from V and 3 bases from J, the junction contained 8 bases not matched to a gene. CDR3 length equals 17 residues.

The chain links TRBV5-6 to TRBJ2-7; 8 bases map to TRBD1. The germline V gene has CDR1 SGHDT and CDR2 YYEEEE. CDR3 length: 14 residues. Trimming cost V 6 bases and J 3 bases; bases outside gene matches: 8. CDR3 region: CASTGWDRNYEQYF. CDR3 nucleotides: TGTGCCAGCACAGGGTGGGACAGGAACTACGAGCAGTACTTC. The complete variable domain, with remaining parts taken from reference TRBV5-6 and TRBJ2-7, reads DAGVTQSPTHLIKTRGQQVTLRCSPKSGHDTVSWYQQALGQGPQFIFQYYEEEERQRGNFPDRFSGHQFPNYSSELNVNALLLGDSALYLCASTGWDRNYEQYFGPGTRLTVT.

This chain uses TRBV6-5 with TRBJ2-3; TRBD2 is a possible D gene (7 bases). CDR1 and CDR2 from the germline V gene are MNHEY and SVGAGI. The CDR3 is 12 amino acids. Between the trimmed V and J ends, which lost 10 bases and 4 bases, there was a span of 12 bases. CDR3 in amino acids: CATGGPPDTQYF. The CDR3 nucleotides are TGTGCCACCGGGGGGCCCCCAGATACGCAGTATTTT.

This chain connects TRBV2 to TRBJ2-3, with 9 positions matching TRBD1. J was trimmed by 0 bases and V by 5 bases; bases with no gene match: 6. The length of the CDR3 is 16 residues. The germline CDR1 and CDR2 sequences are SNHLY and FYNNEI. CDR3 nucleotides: TGTGCCAGCAGTTTCCGGACAGGGGTTAGCACAGATACGCAGTATTTT. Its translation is CASSFRTGVSTDTQYF.

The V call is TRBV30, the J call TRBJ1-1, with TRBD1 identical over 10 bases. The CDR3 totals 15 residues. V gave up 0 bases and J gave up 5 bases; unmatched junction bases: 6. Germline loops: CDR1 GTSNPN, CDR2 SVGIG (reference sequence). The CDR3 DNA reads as TGTGCCTGGAGTGTATATGTGGGACAGGGGACTGAAGCTTTCTTT. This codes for CAWSVYVGQGTEAFF. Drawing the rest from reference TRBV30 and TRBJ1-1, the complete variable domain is SQTIHQWPATLVQPVGSPLSLECTVEGTSNPNLYWYRQAAGRGLQLLFYSVGIGQISSEVPQNLSASRPQDRQFILSSKKLLLSDSGFYLCAWSVYVGQGTEAFFGQGTRLTVV.

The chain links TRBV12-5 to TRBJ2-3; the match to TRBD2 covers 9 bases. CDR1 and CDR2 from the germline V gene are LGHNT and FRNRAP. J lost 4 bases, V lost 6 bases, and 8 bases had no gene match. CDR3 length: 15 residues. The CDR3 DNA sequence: TGTGCTAGTGGGACGGGACTAGCAACCGCAGATACGCAGTATTTT. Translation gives CASGTGLATADTQYF.

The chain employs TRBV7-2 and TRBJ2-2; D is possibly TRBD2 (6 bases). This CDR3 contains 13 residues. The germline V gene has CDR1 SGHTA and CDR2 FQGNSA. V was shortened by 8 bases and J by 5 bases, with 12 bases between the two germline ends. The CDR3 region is CASRSGLTGELFF. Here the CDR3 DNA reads TGTGCCAGCCGGAGCGGGCTAACCGGGGAGCTGTTTTTT.

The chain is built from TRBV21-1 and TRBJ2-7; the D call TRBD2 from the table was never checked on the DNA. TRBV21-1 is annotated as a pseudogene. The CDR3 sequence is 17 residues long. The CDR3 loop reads CASSKALLPGSSYEQYF. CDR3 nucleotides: TGTGCCAGCAGCAAAGCGCTTTTACCGGGGAGCTCCTACGAGCAGTACTTC.

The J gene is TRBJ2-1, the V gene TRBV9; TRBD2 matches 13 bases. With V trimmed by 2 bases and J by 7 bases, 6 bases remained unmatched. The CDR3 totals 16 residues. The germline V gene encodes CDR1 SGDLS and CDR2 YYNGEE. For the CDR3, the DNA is TGTGCCAGCAGCGTTGGACTAGCGGGGGTAGGTAATGAGCAGTTCTTC. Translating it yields CASSVGLAGVGNEQFF.

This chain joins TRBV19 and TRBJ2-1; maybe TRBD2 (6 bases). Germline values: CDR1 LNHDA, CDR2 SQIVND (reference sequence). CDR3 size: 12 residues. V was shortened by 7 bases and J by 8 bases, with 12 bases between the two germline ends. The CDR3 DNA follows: TGTGCCAGTAACGGGAGATTAGATGAGCAGTTCTTC. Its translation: CASNGRLDEQFF.